These T cell receptor beta chains were read from a single sample in a study of CD8 T cells in Susac syndrome. In TCRdb, the immunoSEQ multiplex PCR reads were re-called with MiXCR into one record per CDR3 protein. The sample has about 430,000 distinct CDR3 sequences; approximately 89% are singletons. Sequencing input: CD8+ T cells from PBMCs. The receptors shown here come from a human donor with multiple sclerosis. Each CDR3 is given with its conserved first and last residue. A D gene is named only where the DNA matches it firmly. For some rows the clone size is stated as once, few or many, or as a class when expanded; others skip it.

CDR3aa	CDR3nt	d_gene	j_gene	abundance	v_gene
CASSPPGANTEAFF	TGTGCCAGCAGCCCTCCGGGGGCGAACACTGAAGCTTTCTTT	.	TRBJ1-1	.	TRBV3-1
CASTQPGQGKDEQFF	TGTGCCAGCACTCAACCGGGACAGGGGAAGGATGAGCAGTTCTTC	TRBD1	TRBJ2-1	.	TRBV6-2/TRBV6-3
CASGTGATEAFF	TGTGCCAGCGGGACAGGGGCCACTGAAGCTTTCTTT	TRBD1	TRBJ1-1	.	TRBV5-4
CASSQDSGTNPNYGYTF	TGCGCCAGCAGCCAAGATTCGGGGACAAACCCTAACTATGGCTACACCTTC	.	TRBJ1-2	.	TRBV4-1
CASSANYEQFF	TGTGCCAGCTCAGCTAACTATGAGCAGTTCTTC	.	TRBJ2-1	.	TRBV18
CARGSGGDYSGANVLTF	TGTGCGAGGGGGTCGGGAGGGGATTACTCTGGGGCCAACGTCCTGACTTTC	TRBD2	TRBJ2-6	.	TRBV2
CASSLSLSSWGEQYF	TGTGCCAGCAGTTTATCCCTCTCGTCCTGGGGCGAGCAGTACTTC	.	TRBJ2-7	once	TRBV27
CASRKLWVPTEAFF	TGCGCCAGCAGAAAATTATGGGTGCCCACTGAAGCTTTCTTT	.	TRBJ1-1	.	TRBV5-1
CASSTTEKAFF	TGCGCCAGCAGCACCACAGAGAAAGCTTTCTTT	.	TRBJ1-1	.	TRBV4-1
CASNSEGLAGVGQFF	TGTGCCAGCAACTCCGAAGGACTAGCGGGAGTGGGTCAGTTCTTC	TRBD2	TRBJ2-1	.	TRBV13
CASSPWERHSPEQYF	TGTGCCAGCAGCCCCTGGGAGAGACACTCCCCCGAGCAGTACTTC	.	TRBJ2-7	.	TRBV7-8
CASSSWDRQNTEAFF	TGTGCCAGCAGCTCTTGGGACAGACAGAACACTGAAGCTTTCTTT	TRBD1	TRBJ1-1	.	TRBV11-2
CASSSWGQGPDTQYF	TGTGCCAGCAGCTCTTGGGGACAGGGGCCAGATACGCAGTATTTT	TRBD1	TRBJ2-3	.	TRBV7-9
CASSPSGESDTQYF	TGTGCCAGCTCCCCCAGCGGGGAATCAGATACGCAGTATTTT	TRBD2	TRBJ2-3	.	TRBV7-3
CASSLSIPSGNDEQYF	TGTGCCAGCAGTTTATCGATTCCTAGCGGGAATGACGAGCAGTACTTC	TRBD2	TRBJ2-7	.	TRBV27
CASSLERQPYEQYF	TGTGCCAGCAGCTTGGAGAGACAGCCCTACGAGCAGTACTTC	.	TRBJ2-7	.	TRBV5-4
CASSLGLSSGGGELFF	TGCGCCAGCAGCTTGGGGCTTTCTTCGGGTGGAGGGGAGCTGTTTTTT	.	TRBJ2-2	once	TRBV5-1
CASGAPVGETQYF	TGTGCCAGCGGGGCCCCGGTGGGGGAGACCCAGTACTTC	.	TRBJ2-5	few	TRBV7-6
CASSLTKPPGTASTDTQYF	TGCGCCAGCAGCCTGACCAAACCACCCGGGACGGCCAGCACAGATACGCAGTATTTT	.	TRBJ2-3	.	TRBV5-1
CASSFSETGEDEQYF	TGTGCCAGCAGCTTCAGCGAGACAGGGGAGGACGAGCAGTACTTC	TRBD1	TRBJ2-7	.	TRBV5-4
CSVEAIGGFAGYTF	TGCAGCGTTGAAGCCATAGGGGGATTTGCGGGCTACACCTTC	.	TRBJ1-2	few	TRBV29-1
CASSQGTWADSEAFF	TGCGCCAGCAGCCAAGGCACTTGGGCCGACTCTGAAGCTTTCTTT	.	TRBJ1-1	.	TRBV4-1
CASRSRGPRETQYF	TGTGCCAGCAGGTCCCGGGGACCCCGGGAGACCCAGTACTTC	.	TRBJ2-5	.	TRBV27
CASSHLQGGDTEAFF	TGTGCCAGCAGCCATCTGCAGGGGGGGGACACTGAAGCTTTCTTT	TRBD1	TRBJ1-1	.	TRBV4-2
CASRETDRSTYEQYF	TGTGCCAGCAGGGAGACAGATAGATCGACCTACGAGCAGTACTTC	.	TRBJ2-7	.	TRBV11-2
CASTPATGELFF	TGTGCCAGCACTCCTGCGACCGGGGAGCTGTTTTTT	.	TRBJ2-2	.	TRBV7-6
CSVRTGLNTGELFF	TGCAGCGTTCGGACAGGATTGAACACCGGGGAGCTGTTTTTT	TRBD1	TRBJ2-2	.	TRBV29-1
CASRLDRGTDEKLFF	TGTGCCAGTAGGCTCGACAGGGGGACTGATGAAAAACTGTTTTTT	TRBD1	TRBJ1-4	.	TRBV19
CSATPWVAGGPGGELFF	TGCAGTGCTACCCCCTGGGTAGCGGGAGGGCCTGGCGGGGAGCTGTTTTTT	TRBD2	TRBJ2-2	.	TRBV20-1
CASSLYLEGSGEQFF	TGTGCTAGCAGCTTATACCTAGAGGGGAGCGGTGAGCAGTTCTTC	.	TRBJ2-1	.	TRBV7-7
CSVVAGKLFF	TGCAGCGTTGTGGCAGGGAAACTGTTTTTT	.	TRBJ1-4	.	TRBV29-1
CASSFPSRDREDTQYF	TGTGCCAGCAGTTTCCCTTCTAGGGACAGGGAAGATACGCAGTATTTT	TRBD1	TRBJ2-3	.	TRBV28
CASSFNGYEQYF	TGTGCCAGCAGTTTCAACGGATACGAGCAGTACTTC	.	TRBJ2-7	few	TRBV27
CASSLGEDLADTQYF	TGCGCCAGCAGCTTGGGAGAGGATTTGGCAGATACGCAGTATTTT	.	TRBJ2-3	.	TRBV5-1
CATTSADTQYF	TGTGCCACTACCTCGGCAGATACGCAGTATTTT	.	TRBJ2-3	.	TRBV6-5
CSAAVTGDTETFF	TGCAGTGCTGCAGTAACAGGGGACACTGAAACTTTCTTT	TRBD1	TRBJ1-1	.	TRBV20-1
CASSLVAGGNYEQYF	TGTGCCAGCAGTTTGGTAGCGGGAGGTAACTACGAGCAGTACTTC	TRBD2	TRBJ2-7	.	TRBV12-3/TRBV12-4